These 15 T cell receptor beta chains originate from one sample sequenced in a study of cytomegalovirus exposure and HLA in healthy donors. Use of 60 Vbeta and 13 Jbeta primers characterized the PCR. Sequenced by immunoSEQ multiplex PCR; TCRdb stores in-frame clones only, minus some. The data show roughly 250,000 clones, just under 85% seen once. Material for sequencing was PBMCs. The source is a middle-aged woman in good health and CMV-seropositive.

V gene TRBV12-5 combines with J gene TRBJ2-7; tentatively, D is TRBD1 (6 bases). The CDR3 consists of 15 residues. CDR1 and CDR2 (germline): LGHNT, FRNRAP. Trimming took 0 bases from V and 5 from J, leaving 14 bases between them. The CDR3 here is CASGLVGGRGHEQYF. In DNA, the CDR3 is TGTGCTAGTGGTTTGGTAGGGGGACGGGGCCACGAGCAGTACTTC.

The chain uses TRBV7-6 and TRBJ1-4, with 7 bases aligning to TRBD1. Trimming cost V 5 bases and J 3 bases; bases outside gene matches: 9. This CDR3 has 16 residues. The germline V gene has CDR1 SGHVS and CDR2 FNYEAQ. CDR3 nucleotides: TGTGCCAGCAGCGTAGGCCAGGGGACAGCTAATGAAAAACTGTTTTTT. The encoded protein is CASSVGQGTANEKLFF. Together with reference TRBV7-6 and TRBJ1-4, the CDR3 gives the full variable domain: GAGVSQSPRYKVTKRGQDVALRCDPISGHVSLYWYRQALGQGPEFLTYFNYEAQQDKSGLPNDRFSAERPEGSISTLTIQRTEQRDSAMYRCASSVGQGTANEKLFFGSGTQLSVL.

The J gene is TRBJ1-1, the V gene TRBV18; no clear D gene. V was shortened by 6 bases and J by 4 bases, with 12 bases between the two germline ends. This CDR3 has 13 amino acids. Germline CDR1 reads KGHSH; CDR2 reads LQKENI. The DNA for the CDR3 is TGTGCCAGCTCGCCTGCCGGGAGCACTGAAGCTTTCTTT. It encodes CASSPAGSTEAFF.

The chain joins TRBV5-6 to TRBJ2-1; D unclear. CDR1 and CDR2 from the germline V gene are SGHDT and YYEEEE. The CDR3 covers 12 residues. Trimming took off 1 base at V and 9 bases at J, with 8 bases between the two ends. CDR3 bases: TGTGCCAGCAGCTTGACCAGGATTGAGCAGTTCTTC. It is translated as CASSLTRIEQFF.

This chain connects TRBV7-6 to TRBJ2-1; D not resolved. The CDR3 runs 15 residues. Germline CDR1 SGHVS, CDR2 FNYEAQ. Trimming took off 3 bases at V and 0 bases at J, with 9 bases between the two ends. CDR3 in amino acids: CASSFRESSYNEQFF. Here the CDR3 DNA reads TGTGCCAGCAGCTTTAGAGAGAGCTCCTACAATGAGCAGTTCTTC.

The chain has TRBV28 and TRBJ2-4; TRBD1 might be the D (5 bases). Trimming removed 5 bases from V and 8 bases from J, with 19 bases in between. CDR1 and CDR2 (germline): MDHEN, SYDVKM. The CDR3 contains 15 residues. The CDR3 nucleotides read TGTGCCAGCAGTCCCCACTCAGGGAAGGAGCACATTCAGTACTTC. Translated, it gives CASSPHSGKEHIQYF.

In nucleotides, the CDR3 is TGTGCCAGTAGCTCACTGAACACCGGGGAGCTGTTTTTT. Translated: CASSSLNTGELFF. V and J are TRBV19 and TRBJ2-2; D is unclear. Germline CDR1 LNHDA, CDR2 SQIVND (reference sequence). The CDR3 is 13 residues long. V dropped 6 bases and J dropped 1 base, with 6 bases sitting between them.

The chain carries TRBV19 and TRBJ2-1; 15 nucleotides line up with TRBD2. Germline trimming cut 3 bases from V and 9 bases from J; bases unmatched to any gene: 3. The CDR3 extends over 15 amino acids. CDR1 LNHDA and CDR2 SQIVND come from the germline V gene (reference sequence). As DNA, the CDR3 is TGTGCCAGTAGTATTCCGGGACTAGCGGGAGGTGAGCAGTTCTTC. It encodes CASSIPGLAGGEQFF. The full variable domain, rest sourced from reference TRBV19 and TRBJ2-1, is DGGITQSPKYLFRKEGQNVTLSCEQNLNHDAMYWYRQDPGQGLRLIYYSQIVNDFQKGDIAEGYSVSREKKESFPLTVTSAQKNPTAFYLCASSIPGLAGGEQFFGPGTRLTVL.

The chain recombines TRBV29-1 with TRBJ2-1; 8 bases fit TRBD1. This CDR3 is 17 amino acids long. V shed 2 bases, J shed 3 bases, and the junction held 12 bases outside the gene matches. Germline V gene lookup returns CDR1 SQVTM and CDR2 ANQGSEA. CDR3 nucleotides: TGCAGCGTTGAATGGTGGGGGGACGGACAGGGCTACAATGAGCAGTTCTTC. It translates to CSVEWWGDGQGYNEQFF.

V and J are TRBV25-1 and TRBJ1-5; D unclear. From germline, CDR1 is MGHDK and CDR2 SYGVNS. The CDR3 is made up of 17 amino acids. V was shortened by 3 bases and J by 2 bases, with 17 bases between the two germline ends. Here the CDR3 reads CASSDSSKAGRNQPQHF. CDR3 DNA: TGTGCCAGCAGTGACTCGTCCAAGGCGGGTCGCAATCAGCCCCAGCATTTT.

V and J are TRBV30 and TRBJ2-1; 13 bases line up with TRBD2. Trimming at V came to 0 bases and at J to 1 base, leaving 9 bases not matched to a gene. Germline V gene sequence: CDR1 GTSNPN, CDR2 SVGIG (reference sequence). The length of the CDR3 is 19 residues. The CDR3 nucleotides read TGTGCCTGGAGTGTGTTACTAGCGGGAGGGCCTGCGTCCTACAATGAGCAGTTCTTC. Its translation is CAWSVLLAGGPASYNEQFF.

The chain couples TRBV19 to TRBJ2-7, with D unresolved. This CDR3 is 15 amino acids long. Germline V gene lookup returns CDR1 LNHDA and CDR2 SQIVND (reference sequence). Trimming removed 3 bases from V and 6 bases from J, with 18 bases in between. The CDR3 DNA sequence: TGTGCCAGTAGTATCCAAATTACTTCTTACGGCGAGCAGTACTTC. This gives the protein CASSIQITSYGEQYF.

The J gene is TRBJ2-1, the V gene TRBV4-3; 11 nucleotides agree with TRBD2. Germline trimming cut 0 bases from V and 4 bases from J; bases unmatched to any gene: 14. The CDR3 sequence is 20 residues long. The germline gives CDR1 LGHNA, CDR2 YSLEER. The CDR3 bases are TGCGCCAGCAGCCAAGAATTTTCGACCGGACTAGCGGGCAAGTACAATGAGCAGTTCTTC. Amino acid sequence: CASSQEFSTGLAGKYNEQFF.

This clone was picked up a small number of times. V and J are TRBV2 and TRBJ2-1; 8 nucleotides line up with TRBD1. The junction had 10 bases not matched to a gene; V was cut back by 6 bases and J by 9 bases. The CDR3 has 14 amino acids. From germline, CDR1 is SNHLY and CDR2 FYNNEI. CDR3 sequence reads: CASSPRTGRSEQFF. DNA for the CDR3: TGTGCCAGCAGCCCCAGGACAGGGAGGAGTGAGCAGTTCTTC.

Points on this clone: Other DNA sequences from this sample encode an identical CDR3 as well. The genes are TRBV15 and TRBJ1-3; D is perhaps TRBD1 (5 bases). Germline V gene sequence: CDR1 LNHNV, CDR2 YYDKDF (reference sequence). Deletions cut 3 bases from V and 1 base from J, with 7 bases between. This CDR3 has 14 residues. In DNA, the CDR3 is TGTGCCACCAGCAGGGCAGGGTCTGGAAACACCATATATTTT. The encoded protein is CATSRAGSGNTIYF.